Following are 23 T cell receptor beta chains from one sample sequenced in a study of blood T cells in healthy people across ages. Alongside a J-beta primer mix, a sample-barcoded 5' primer served in a second PCR lasting about 7 to 11 cycles. MiXCR, applied by TCRdb to the 5' RACE reads, yields one record per CDR3 protein. The sample gives about 750,000 distinct CDR3 sequences, about 53% of which show up once; approximately 40% is in the top ten. Sequencing was done on a sample of blood. Receptors were obtained from a man older than 75 in good health.

The V and J genes are TRBV20-1 and TRBJ2-5; 8 bases are shared with TRBD1. Germline V CDR1 and CDR2: DFQATT, SNEGSKA (reference sequence). The V segment lost 6 bases and the J segment 4 bases; nucleotides outside the gene matches: 7. The CDR3 sequence is 13 residues long. The CDR3 is CSAEDRAAETQYF. The CDR3 coding sequence is TGCAGTGCCGAGGACAGGGCGGCAGAGACCCAGTACTTC.

In the case of this clonotype: At one end the junction does not follow the germline gene, possibly because of a read error. This chain connects TRBV20-1 to TRBJ1-5; D remains ambiguous. The CDR3 has 14 amino acids. Looked up from germline, CDR1 is DFQATT and CDR2 is SNEGSKA (reference sequence). Here the CDR3 reads CSARLRTDNQLQHF. CDR3 coding DNA: TGCAGTGCTAGACTACGGACTGACAATCAGCTCCAGCATTTT.

This chain connects TRBV15 to TRBJ2-1; a weak D match, TRBD2 (5 bases). V lost 0 bases to trimming and J lost 8 bases, with 11 bases between them. The CDR3 contains 14 residues. Germline V lookup: CDR1 LNHNV, CDR2 YYDKDF (reference sequence). CDR3 nucleotides: TGTGCCACCAGCAGAGATAGGAGGTGGTATGAGCAGTTCTTC. Protein sequence: CATSRDRRWYEQFF.

The rearrangement joins TRBV6-5 to TRBJ2-5; D call uncertain. The ends were cut back, 6 bases at V and 5 bases at J, with 13 bases in the middle. The CDR3 runs to 13 residues. Germline values: CDR1 MNHEY, CDR2 SVGAGI. Here the CDR3 reads CASRHIRWETQYF. In DNA, the CDR3 is TGTGCCAGCAGGCACATACGATGGGAGACCCAGTACTTC.

This chain connects TRBV24-1 to TRBJ2-2, with 7 bases aligning to TRBD1. V shed 2 bases and J 2 bases; nucleotides not matched to a gene: 4. The germline V gene has CDR1 KGHDR and CDR2 SFDVKD. The CDR3 totals 16 residues. CDR3 protein: CATSDSGGPNTGELFF. CDR3 in DNA: TGTGCCACCAGTGATTCAGGGGGACCAAACACCGGGGAGCTGTTTTTT.

Only a few counts were recorded for this clonotype. The chain carries TRBV20-1 and TRBJ1-2; TRBD1 aligns across 7 bases. After removal of 1 base from V and 3 bases from J, the junction contained 8 bases not matched to a gene. This CDR3 region has 15 residues. In germline, CDR1 is DFQATT, CDR2 SNEGSKA (reference sequence). CDR3 sequence reads: CSARAYRGRDYGYTF. CDR3 nucleotides: TGCAGTGCTAGAGCCTACAGGGGAAGGGACTATGGCTACACCTTC.

The chain carries TRBV7-9 and TRBJ1-2; D gene ambiguous. The CDR3 has 12 residues. Germline CDR1 reads SEHNR; CDR2 reads FQNEAQ (reference sequence). V dropped 2 bases and J dropped 8 bases, with 9 bases sitting between them. This CDR3 is CASSLLELGYTF. CDR3 bases: TGTGCCAGCAGCTTACTCGAGCTAGGCTACACCTTC.

This clonotype occurred a few times. V usage is TRBV2 and J usage is TRBJ1-4; no definite D call. V was pared by 6 bases and J by 0 bases, with 11 bases between. Germline V lookup: CDR1 SNHLY, CDR2 FYNNEI. The CDR3 runs to 15 residues. The CDR3 bases are TGTGCCAGCAGGGTTCTTGGAGCAACTAATGAAAAACTGTTTTTT. Translated: CASRVLGATNEKLFF.

This chain links TRBV7-9 with TRBJ2-1, with 10 bases identical to TRBD2. V dropped 0 bases and J dropped 6; count of bases not matched to a gene: 2. The length of the CDR3 is 15 residues. Germline assignment: CDR1 SEHNR and CDR2 FQNEAQ (reference sequence). The DNA for the CDR3 is TGTGCCAGCAGCTTAGCCACTAGCGGGGTCAATGAGCAGTTCTTC. Protein: CASSLATSGVNEQFF.

The CDR3 sequence: CASSSVPETSGSNTYEQYF. DNA for the CDR3: TGTGCCAGCAGCTCCGTTCCCGAGACTAGCGGGAGTAATACCTACGAGCAGTACTTC. The rearrangement joins TRBV7-2 to TRBJ2-7, with TRBD2 identical over 12 bases. Trimming at V came to 4 bases and at J to 2 bases, leaving 15 bases not matched to a gene. From germline, CDR1 is SGHTA and CDR2 FQGNSA. The CDR3 runs to 19 residues.

The rearrangement links TRBV7-9 to TRBJ1-4; no clear D gene. The CDR3 runs 13 residues. The V end was cut by 5 bases, the J end by 11 bases, with 15 bases between. CDR1 and CDR2 (germline): SEHNR, FQNEAQ (reference sequence). CDR3 in amino acids: CASSLGENGKLFF. The DNA for the CDR3 is TGTGCCAGCAGCCTAGGAGAGAATGGCAAACTGTTTTTT.

The chain combines TRBV6-1 with TRBJ2-1; 7 bases fit TRBD2. V dropped 1 base and J dropped 2; count of bases not matched to a gene: 5. The CDR3 has 16 amino acids. The V gene's germline CDR1 is MNHNS and CDR2 SASEGT. The CDR3 loop reads CASSEGLAATYNEQFF. The DNA for the CDR3 is TGTGCCAGCAGTGAAGGACTAGCTGCCACCTACAATGAGCAGTTCTTC.

This sequence joins TRBV20-1 and TRBJ2-1; 11 bases are a match to TRBD2. J lost 4 bases, V lost 3 bases, and 5 bases had no gene match. This CDR3 has 15 residues. CDR1 and CDR2 (germline): DFQATT, SNEGSKA (reference sequence). CDR3 bases: TGCAGTGCTAGTCCACTAGCGGGAGTGTACAATGAGCAGTTCTTC. This codes for CSASPLAGVYNEQFF.

This rearrangement joins TRBV2 to TRBJ1-1, with a weak D call TRBD1 (6 bases). Germline V gives CDR1 SNHLY, CDR2 FYNNEI. Between the trimmed V and J ends, which lost 4 bases and 2 bases, there was a span of 11 bases. The CDR3 is 14 residues long. In nucleotides, the CDR3 is TGTGCCAGCAGTGGTGGGACACCAAACACTGAAGCTTTCTTT. Its protein product is CASSGGTPNTEAFF.

The V call is TRBV2, the J call TRBJ2-1, with D uncertain. CDR3 length: 13 residues. Germline CDR1 and CDR2: SNHLY and FYNNEI. Trimming pared 1 base from V and 4 bases from J, leaving 5 bases between. The CDR3 here is CASSEGQYNEQFF. The CDR3 DNA sequence: TGTGCCAGCAGTGAAGGCCAGTACAATGAGCAGTTCTTC.

The chain couples TRBV5-1 to TRBJ2-7; TRBD2 agrees at 8 bases. Germline CDR1 SGHRS, CDR2 YFSETQ. The CDR3 is 18 residues long. V trimming: 4 bases; J trimming: 5 bases; junction bases outside the gene matches: 20. CDR3 amino acids: CASSAGAGTRGSVDEQYF. DNA for the CDR3: TGCGCCAGCAGCGCCGGTGCCGGGACTAGGGGGTCCGTGGACGAGCAGTACTTC.

This rearrangement joins TRBV29-1 to TRBJ2-4; possible D gene TRBD2, 5 bases. The end of the DNA is better explained by TRBJ2-7, so the J call may be wrong. Germline CDR1 and CDR2: SQVTM and ANQGSEA. This CDR3 contains 13 residues. The CDR3 sequence: CSVRRAFTDEQYF. The CDR3 nucleotides are TGCAGCGTACGGCGGGCCTTCACCGACGAGCAGTACTTC.

The chain recombines TRBV5-1 with TRBJ2-5; 9 nucleotides line up with TRBD2. The CDR3 totals 17 residues. The germline V gene encodes CDR1 SGHRS and CDR2 YFSETQ. V lost 4 bases to trimming and J lost 0 bases; unmatched junction nucleotides: 10. This CDR3 is CASSRTSAPSYQETQYF. For the CDR3, the DNA is TGCGCCAGCAGCAGGACTAGCGCCCCTAGCTACCAAGAGACCCAGTACTTC.

Regarding this clonotype: One junction end does not reproduce the germline sequence, and a read error may be involved. The chain couples TRBV7-3 to TRBJ2-1, with 9 positions matching TRBD2. The CDR3 runs to 12 residues. Germline assignment: CDR1 SGHTA and CDR2 FQGTGA. CDR3 residues: CANSLSSGAPFF. The CDR3 bases are TGTGCCAACAGCTTATCTAGCGGGGCTCCGTTCTTC.

This clonotype was seen a single time. The CDR3 loop is CASSPLISGQGETQYF. CDR3 DNA: TGCGCCAGCAGCCCACTAATCTCCGGGCAGGGGGAGACCCAGTACTTC. The chain recombines TRBV5-1 with TRBJ2-5; D might be TRBD1 (6 bases). V was trimmed by 4 bases and J by 5 bases, leaving 21 bases between them. The germline V gene has CDR1 SGHRS and CDR2 YFSETQ. The CDR3 is made up of 16 amino acids.

The gene calls are TRBV21-1 and TRBJ2-7. TRBV21-1 is flagged as a pseudogene. The CDR3 consists of 15 residues. This CDR3 is CASSKGQPSSYEQYF. The CDR3 DNA sequence: TGTGCCAGCAGCAAAGGCCAGCCCAGTTCCTACGAGCAGTACTTC.

This clonotype occurred a few times. The chain has TRBV28 and TRBJ1-2; 10 bases map to TRBD1. Germline V CDR1 and CDR2: MDHEN, SYDVKM. This CDR3 is 15 amino acids long. V trimming: 5 bases; J trimming: 5 bases; junction bases outside the gene matches: 8. The CDR3 nucleotides read TGTGCCAGCAGTACGAGGGACAGGGGATTGTATGGCTACACCTTC. Its protein is CASSTRDRGLYGYTF.

The chain employs TRBV2 and TRBJ2-3; 11 bases are a match to TRBD2. Germline V gives CDR1 SNHLY, CDR2 FYNNEI. With 4 bases clipped from V and 14 bases from J, the junction kept 20 bases outside the gene matches. The CDR3 length is 17 residues. CDR3 coding DNA: TGTGCCAGCAGTGTCGATAAACTAGCGGGAGTTCTGAGATACGCGTATTTT. Protein product: CASSVDKLAGVLRYAYF.